Given below is one TCR beta chain in context. This record comes from a study of technical replicates of blood from a few donors. CDR3 length equals 13 residues. Per germline, CDR1 SGHTA and CDR2 FQGNSA. Trimming took off 1 base at V and 4 bases at J, with 8 bases between the two ends. The table came from immunoSEQ multiplex PCR; TCRdb's copy has only in-frame clones and leaves some out. The table includes approximately 81,000 clones, approximately 75% detected once. The sequencing sample was made of PBMCs. V and J are TRBV7-2 and TRBJ2-7; the D is unclear. The source of this sequence is a human donor in good health. Some clones in this sample may be carry-over from other donors' samples. CDR3 loop: CASSLEPTYEQYF. CDR3 nucleotides: TGTGCCAGCAGCTTAGAGCCGACTTACGAGCAGTACTTC.